Reported below is one TCR beta chain. The antigen remains unidentified. Data came from immunoSEQ multiplex PCR; TCRdb stores just in-frame clones and leaves some out. Among roughly 60,000 clones listed, over 85% were seen once. This sample is drawn from a study of graft-versus-host responses after intestinal transplantation. Overall study context: Every transplant recipient was induced with anti-thymocyte globulin, then maintained on tacrolimus and steroids for 2 to 3 years. The study, taken as a whole, reports: The study associated peak circulating GvH clone levels with early post-transplant HvG declines. Recipient bone marrow held GvH clones, some seen earlier in ileum or blood. Patients who carried graft-donor T cell macrochimerism also had high graft-versus-host to host-versus-graft clonal ratios in their allografts.

Germline values: CDR1 MNHEY, CDR2 SVGAGI. V lost 3 bases and J lost 2; bases outside the gene matches: 2. The CDR3 has 14 residues. The source material was PBMCs, sampled 26 days after transplant. The sequence derives from a human patient who received an intestinal transplant, so some T cells may come from the graft donor. V gene TRBV6-5 combines with J gene TRBJ1-2; 8 bases line up with TRBD1. CDR3 sequence (DNA): TGTGCCAGCAGTTATGGGACAGGAAACTATGGCTACACCTTC. Translation: CASSYGTGNYGYTF.